This TCR beta chain was sequenced during a study of blood T cell repertoires in COVID-19. CDR1 is SQVTM and CDR2 is ANQGSEA in the germline V gene. With V trimmed by 3 bases and J by 4 bases, 9 bases remained unmatched. The CDR3 extends over 15 amino acids. Clones were read by immunoSEQ multiplex PCR, and TCRdb kept only the in-frame ones, dropping some. The sample holds 200,000 to 300,000 clones, approximately 86% seen once. The clonotype comes from a human donor in a cohort sampled during active COVID-19. The rearrangement links TRBV29-1 to TRBJ2-7, with 10 bases matching TRBD1. The sequenced sample consisted of peripheral blood. The CDR3, as DNA: TGCAGCGTTGAGAGCCGGGACAGGGGCTATTACGAGCAGTACTTC. It is translated as CSVESRDRGYYEQYF.